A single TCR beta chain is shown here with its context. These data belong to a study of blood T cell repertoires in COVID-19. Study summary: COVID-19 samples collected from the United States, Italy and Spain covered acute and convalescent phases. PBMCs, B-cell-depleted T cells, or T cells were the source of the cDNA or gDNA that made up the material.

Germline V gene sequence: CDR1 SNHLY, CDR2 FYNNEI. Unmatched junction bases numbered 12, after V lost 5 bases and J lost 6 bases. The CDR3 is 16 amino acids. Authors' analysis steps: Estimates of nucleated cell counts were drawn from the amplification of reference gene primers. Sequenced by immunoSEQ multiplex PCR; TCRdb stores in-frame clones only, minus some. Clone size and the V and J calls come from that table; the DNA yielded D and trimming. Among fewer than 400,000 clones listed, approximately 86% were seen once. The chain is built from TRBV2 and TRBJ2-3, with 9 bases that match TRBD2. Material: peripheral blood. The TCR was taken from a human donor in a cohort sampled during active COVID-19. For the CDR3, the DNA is TGTGCCAGCAGTCCACTACCGGGACTAGCTCGGGATACGCAGTATTTT. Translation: CASSPLPGLARDTQYF.